The present TCR beta chain was sequenced within a study of blood T cell repertoires in COVID-19. Study as a whole: In each case, the material was cDNA or gDNA derived from T cells, B-cell-depleted T cells, or PBMCs.

Trimming removed 1 base from V and 8 bases from J; junction bases left unmatched: 9. The CDR3 sequence is 16 residues long. CDR1 is SGHRS and CDR2 is YFSETQ in the germline V gene. Sequencing was performed with immunoSEQ multiplex PCR; in TCRdb, only in-frame clones are kept and a portion is missing. This sample has hundreds of thousands of clones, with 79% found just once. The chain has TRBV5-1 and TRBJ2-1; TRBD1 aligns across 10 bases. Sequenced: peripheral blood. This TCR came from a woman between 35 and 50 years old with active or convalescent COVID-19. CDR3 DNA sequence: TGCGCCAGCAGCTTGAACGGGGACAGGGGATTCGATGAGCAGTTCTTC. Its protein is CASSLNGDRGFDEQFF.